This passage covers 7 T cell receptor beta chains from one sample sequenced in a study of immune characteristics of hereditary and idiopathic chronic pancreatitis. The protocol was immunoSEQ multiplex PCR, while the TCRdb copy is restricted to in-frame clones and leaves out a portion. The data hold 11,000 to 15,000 clones, with less than 85% observed a single time. Patients having total pancreatectomy with islet autotransplantation provided the chronic pancreatitis pancreas tissue. What was sequenced was pancreas tissue with hereditary chronic pancreatitis. The source of these receptors is a human donor with chronic pancreatitis.

The rearrangement uses TRBV19 and TRBJ1-5; 7 bases match TRBD1. The CDR3 runs 15 residues. In germline, CDR1 is LNHDA, CDR2 SQIVND (reference sequence). The V gene end was trimmed by 6 bases and the J gene end by 3 bases; junction bases not matched to a gene: 8. The DNA of the CDR3 is TGTGCCAGTAGCCCGGACAGGTCGAACAATCAGCCCCAGCATTTT. Translated: CASSPDRSNNQPQHF.

The table lists this clone with a few counts. J is TRBJ1-3 and V is TRBV2; TRBD1 might be the D (6 bases). Trimming shortened V by 10 bases and J by 0 bases, and 13 bases separated the two germline ends. Per the germline V gene, CDR1 is SNHLY and CDR2 is FYNNEI. The CDR3 runs 14 residues. CDR3 region: CATVRGASGNTIYF. The CDR3 DNA reads TGTGCCACCGTCAGGGGCGCCTCTGGAAACACCATATATTTT.

The chain uses TRBV7-9 and TRBJ2-5; a possible D gene is TRBD2 (5 bases). This CDR3 has 12 residues. Germline lookup yields CDR1 SEHNR and CDR2 FQNEAQ (reference sequence). V shed 5 bases and J shed 5 bases, with 9 bases lying between them. The CDR3: CASSRESETQYF. The CDR3 coding sequence is TGTGCCAGCAGCCGGGAATCTGAGACCCAGTACTTC.

This clone showed up just once. This rearrangement joins TRBV6-6 to TRBJ2-7; perhaps TRBD1 as D (6 bases). The ends were cut back, 7 bases at V and 6 bases at J, with 19 bases in the middle. This CDR3 has 14 residues. Germline V gives CDR1 MNHNY, CDR2 SVGAGI (reference sequence). CDR3 loop: CASNHRDPSFEQYF. The CDR3 DNA reads TGTGCCAGCAACCACAGGGACCCTTCTTTCGAGCAGTACTTC.

This clone was seen a handful of times. The rearrangement joins TRBV27 to TRBJ1-5; 7 bases match TRBD1. This CDR3 comprises 15 residues. From germline, CDR1 is MNHEY and CDR2 SMNVEV (reference sequence). Trimming removed 5 bases from V and 4 bases from J; junction bases left unmatched: 8. As DNA, the CDR3 is TGTGCCAGCAGTAGGGAGGGGGCAGGTAATCAGCCCCAGCATTTT. Protein product: CASSREGAGNQPQHF.

The chain's CDR3 is CASSFLSGEQYF. The CDR3 DNA follows: TGCGCCAGCAGCTTTTTGTCGGGGGAGCAGTACTTC. The V call is TRBV5-1, the J call TRBJ2-7; possible D gene TRBD2, 5 bases. The germline CDR1 and CDR2 sequences are SGHRS and YFSETQ. The CDR3 covers 12 residues. Trimming took off 2 bases at V and 7 bases at J, with 10 bases between the two ends. Based on the CDR3 plus reference TRBV5-1 and TRBJ2-7, the full variable domain is KAGVTQTPRYLIKTRGQQVTLSCSPISGHRSVSWYQQTPGQGLQFLFEYFSETQRNKGNFPGRFSGRQFSNSRSEMNVSTLELGDSALYLCASSFLSGEQYFGPGTRLTVT.

The chain recombines TRBV6-1 with TRBJ2-3; TRBD2 is a possible D gene (6 bases). CDR1 is MNHNS, CDR2 SASEGT, per germline. Trimming cost V 4 bases and J 3 bases, with 17 bases left between them. This CDR3 has 16 residues. The CDR3 nucleotides are TGTGCCAGCAGTGCCGGCCATGGGGGAGGAACAGATACGCAGTATTTT. The encoded protein is CASSAGHGGGTDTQYF.